The entry below describes one T cell receptor (beta chain). The sample originates from a study of T-cell reconstitution after alpha-beta-depleted transplantation in children. This CDR3 comprises 14 residues. V lost 5 bases and J lost 4; bases outside the gene matches: 6. Germline V gene data show CDR1 as LNHDA and CDR2 as SQIVND (reference sequence). Construction of the TCRbeta library involved unique molecular identifiers. Each CDR3 protein gets one entry after TCRdb re-called the PCR reads with MiXCR. This table has under 350,000 distinct CDR3 sequences, 9.9% appearing once. This receptor was identified in a human donor who donated a stem cell graft to a child with SCID. The sample here was PBMCs from the stem cell graft donor, taken from the stem cell graft. The chain recombines TRBV19 with TRBJ2-3; TRBD1 aligns across 7 bases. The CDR3 coding sequence is TGTGCCAGTAGTCTCGTAAGGGGGCCAGATACGCAGTATTTT. Its translation is CASSLVRGPDTQYF.